The rows below give T cell receptor beta chains drawn from one sample of a study of regulatory T cells in long-lasting Graves disease. In TCRdb, the multiplex PCR reads were re-called with MiXCR into one record per CDR3 protein. The table lists 700,000 or so distinct CDR3 sequences, 25% to 35% of them singletons. The material was peripheral blood mononuclear cells (PBMCs), obtained when the disease was refractory, from a patient treated with antithyroid drugs. These receptors originate from a female donor with Graves disease. Each CDR3 is given with its conserved first and last residue. D genes are given only for firm matches. Clone size is stated in some rows and not others, as once, few, many or a class when expanded.

TRBV7-9	-	TRBJ1-1	TRBD1	CASSPGTGITEAFF	TGTGCCAGCAGCCCCGGGACAGGGATCACTGAAGCTTTCTTT
TRBV4-1	-	TRBJ1-2	-	CASSQVGGFGYTF	TGCGCCAGCAGCCAAGTTGGGGGTTTCGGCTACACCTTC
TRBV20-1	few	TRBJ2-7	TRBD2	CSARGAQGLAWNEQYF	TGCAGTGCTAGAGGGGCCCAGGGACTAGCATGGAACGAGCAGTACTTC
TRBV5-5	-	TRBJ1-5	-	CASSLWVNSNQPQHF	TGTGCCAGCAGCTTGTGGGTTAATAGCAATCAGCCCCAGCATTTT
TRBV11-2	few	TRBJ1-4	-	CASSQVSGTRSEKLFF	TGTGCCAGCAGCCAAGTCTCCGGGACAAGGAGTGAAAAACTGTTTTTT
TRBV20-1	-	TRBJ2-1	TRBD1	CSASDRGGYNEQFF	TGCAGTGCTAGTGACAGGGGTGGTTACAATGAGCAGTTCTTC
TRBV6-1	once	TRBJ1-3	-	CASRQANSGNTIYF	TGTGCCAGCAGACAGGCCAACTCTGGAAACACCATATATTTT
TRBV27	many	TRBJ1-2	-	CASSRWGELHYGYTF	TGTGCCAGCAGCCGATGGGGAGAACTCCACTATGGCTACACCTTC
TRBV27	-	TRBJ1-1	-	CASLKTGLRTEAFF	TGTGCCAGCCTTAAGACAGGTCTTCGGACTGAAGCTTTCTTT
TRBV19	-	TRBJ1-4	-	CASSLLGRDPNEKLFF	TGTGCCAGTAGTCTACTCGGTCGGGATCCTAATGAAAAACTGTTTTTT
TRBV5-5	few	TRBJ2-7	-	CASSQRRLSYEQYF	TGTGCCAGCAGCCAGAGACGGTTATCCTACGAGCAGTACTTC
TRBV2	few	TRBJ1-4	TRBD1	CASGRSGTGPEKLFF	TGTGCCAGCGGCAGATCCGGGACAGGGCCAGAAAAACTGTTTTTT
TRBV6-1	many	TRBJ1-4	TRBD1	CASGQGREKLFF	TGTGCCAGCGGACAGGGTCGGGAAAAACTGTTTTTT
TRBV2	-	TRBJ1-2	TRBD1	CASSEGLGGLGYTF	TGTGCCAGCAGTGAGGGGTTAGGGGGCCTAGGCTACACCTTC
TRBV20-1	-	TRBJ1-2	-	CSARGTVQTFNYGYTF	TGCAGTGCTAGAGGGACAGTCCAAACTTTTAACTATGGCTACACCTTC
TRBV6-1	few	TRBJ2-7	TRBD1	CASSPRGLHYEQYF	TGTGCCAGCAGCCCCAGGGGGCTTCACTACGAGCAGTACTTC
TRBV20-1	-	TRBJ2-7	TRBD1	CSARLPGQPSYKQYF	TGCAGTGCTAGGCTTCCGGGACAGCCCTCCTACAAGCAGTACTTC
TRBV2	many	TRBJ2-7	-	CASSDTDYGEQYF	TGTGCCAGCAGTGATACGGACTATGGGGAGCAGTACTTC
TRBV20-1	-	TRBJ2-5	TRBD2	CSARVGGGETQYF	TGCAGTGCTAGAGTGGGGGGGGGAGAGACCCAGTACTTC
TRBV5-1	many	TRBJ1-1	-	CASSLGAGMNTEAFF	TGTGCCAGCAGCTTAGGGGCAGGGATGAACACTGAAGCTTTCTTT
TRBV11-2	-	TRBJ2-5	TRBD1	CASSIRGRRFQETQYF	TGTGCCAGCAGCATCAGGGGGCGCAGGTTCCAAGAGACCCAGTACTTC
TRBV6-2/TRBV6-3	-	TRBJ2-2	TRBD1	CASSPLRQGAGNTGELFF	TGTGCCAGCAGTCCTCTGAGACAGGGGGCAGGGAACACCGGGGAGCTGTTTTTT
TRBV3-1	few	TRBJ1-6	TRBD1	CASSRDSHSPLHF	TGTGCCAGCAGCAGGGACAGTCATTCACCCCTCCACTTT
TRBV7-8	-	TRBJ1-2	-	CASSPNRVRSGYGYTF	TGTGCCAGCAGTCCTAACAGGGTGAGGAGTGGCTATGGCTACACCTTC
TRBV6-1	many	TRBJ2-5	-	CASSEQGRETQYF	TGTGCCAGCAGCGAACAAGGAAGGGAGACCCAGTACTTC
TRBV3-1	few	TRBJ2-2	TRBD2	CASSQASGLAGTGELFF	TGTGCCAGCAGCCAAGCCAGTGGGCTAGCGGGAACCGGGGAGCTGTTTTTT
TRBV2	many	TRBJ2-7	-	CASIEEIRHEQYF	TGTGCCAGCATCGAGGAGATTAGGCACGAGCAGTACTTC
TRBV28	once	TRBJ2-1	-	CASSLAGYNEQFF	TGTGCCAGCAGTTTAGCGGGTTACAATGAGCAGTTCTTC
TRBV2	-	TRBJ1-2	TRBD1	CASSDGRGPQLTDYGYTF	TGTGCCAGCAGTGATGGCAGGGGGCCCCAACTAACTGACTATGGCTACACCTTC
TRBV12-5	many	TRBJ2-5	TRBD2	CASGSGLAGDGETQYF	TGTGCTAGTGGTTCGGGACTAGCGGGAGACGGTGAGACCCAGTACTTC
TRBV20-1	few	TRBJ1-2	TRBD1	CSARDLLDRANGYTF	TGCAGTGCTAGAGATCTTCTGGACAGGGCCAATGGCTACACCTTC
TRBV2	few	TRBJ1-6	-	CASSERSRLNNSPLHF	TGTGCCAGCAGTGAAAGGTCCCGACTTAATAATTCACCCCTCCACTTT
TRBV6-5	-	TRBJ1-1	-	CASSFLDGIGVRNTEAFF	TGTGCCAGCAGTTTCCTGGACGGGATCGGGGTAAGGAACACTGAAGCTTTCTTT
TRBV7-3	-	TRBJ2-3	TRBD2	CASSLTAPSGSSTDTQYF	TGTGCCAGCAGCTTAACCGCCCCTAGCGGGAGTAGCACAGATACGCAGTATTTT
TRBV7-3	-	TRBJ2-7	-	CASSTNGVPGDEQYF	TGTGCCAGCAGCACCAATGGGGTCCCTGGCGACGAGCAGTACTTC
TRBV28	many	TRBJ1-5	TRBD1	CASSEVGRGLGQPQHF	TGTGCCAGCAGTGAAGTGGGGAGGGGGCTTGGGCAGCCCCAGCATTTT
TRBV29-1	few	TRBJ2-1	TRBD2	CSVERDPGTLYNEQFF	TGCAGCGTGGAGCGGGACCCAGGAACCCTCTACAATGAGCAGTTCTTC
TRBV4-1	-	TRBJ2-2	TRBD2	CASSQDSGSTGELFF	TGCGCCAGCAGCCAGGATAGCGGGAGCACCGGGGAGCTGTTTTTT
TRBV28	many	TRBJ1-1	-	CASSLNGGAVTEAFF	TGTGCCAGCAGTCTCAATGGGGGGGCAGTGACTGAAGCTTTCTTT